The 3 T cell receptor beta chains listed next were all sequenced from one sample in a study of blood T cell repertoires in COVID-19. Data came from immunoSEQ multiplex PCR; TCRdb stores just in-frame clones and leaves some out. In the table there are some 120,000 clones, almost 85% of which are singletons. What was sequenced was peripheral blood. Every receptor here comes from a human donor in a cohort sampled during active COVID-19.

The chain combines TRBV18 with TRBJ1-1; D call uncertain. V was cut by 2 bases and J by 1 base, with 8 bases left in between. CDR3 size: 14 residues. The germline CDR1 and CDR2 sequences are KGHSH and LQKENI. The CDR3 DNA sequence: TGTGCCAGCTCACCAGAGGGATCGAACACTGAAGCTTTCTTT. Amino acid sequence: CASSPEGSNTEAFF.

The chain links TRBV19 to TRBJ1-1; a possible D gene is TRBD1 (6 bases). CDR1 is LNHDA, CDR2 SQIVND, per germline (reference sequence). The CDR3 runs to 14 residues. Trimming took off 6 bases at V and 1 base at J, with 12 bases between the two ends. This CDR3 is CASSTGLRNTEAFF. The CDR3 DNA reads TGTGCCAGTAGCACAGGGTTACGGAACACTGAAGCTTTCTTT.

The chain joins TRBV14 to TRBJ2-7, with 10 nucleotides matching TRBD1. The CDR3 has 18 amino acids. CDR1 SGHDN and CDR2 FVKESK come from the germline V gene. The J segment lost 0 bases and the V segment lost 1 base, leaving 9 bases of the junction unmatched. The CDR3 nucleotides read TGTGCCAGCAGCCAAGTGACAGGGGGCTCAAGGAGCTCCTACGAGCAGTACTTC. This sequence encodes CASSQVTGGSRSSYEQYF.